This T cell receptor beta chain was captured in a study of cytomegalovirus exposure and HLA in healthy donors. Study findings and constraints: Accurate prediction of HLA-A and HLA-B alleles (for most subjects) was reportedly achieved from TCR beta sequences. TCR beta V segments were, for the most part, productive about 87% or about 30% of the time in an earlier analysis.

Regarding this clone: The antigen remains undetermined.

V trimming: 8 bases; J trimming: 6 bases; junction bases outside the gene matches: 9. The CDR3 is made up of 14 amino acids. Germline lookup yields CDR1 MGHDK and CDR2 SYGVNS. Both 60 Vbeta primers and 13 Jbeta primers went into the PCR. TCRdb keeps only in-frame clones here, not all; method: immunoSEQ multiplex PCR. The sample totals 70,000 to 85,000 clones. The sequenced sample was PBMCs. This clonotype originated in a female donor in good health and CMV-seropositive. The genes are TRBV25-1 and TRBJ2-2, with 7 bases matching TRBD2. The CDR3 sequence is CASPGRREPGELFF. The CDR3 DNA sequence: TGTGCCAGCCCGGGACGGCGGGAGCCCGGGGAGCTGTTTTTT.